A single sample is the source of the 22 T cell receptor beta chains below, sequenced in a study of T cells in women clearing cervical HPV infection. Measured with immunoSEQ multiplex PCR; TCRdb has only the in-frame clones, and not every one. In all, the sample yields about 20,000 clones. What was sequenced was blood buffy coat. All receptors come from a woman aged 18-69 years with a cervical HPV16 infection that either progressed to CIN3+ or cleared (not recorded which).

With regard to this clone: Coverage ceases 3 residues before the CDR3 finishes, and the germline J gene fills in the end. The chain combines TRBV7-8 with TRBJ2-1; D not resolved. Trimming took off 5 bases at V and 6 bases at J, with 8 bases between the two ends. CDR1 and CDR2 from the germline V gene are SGHVS and FQNEAQ. The CDR3 is 12 amino acids. The CDR3 here is CASSHTPNEQFF. Partial CDR3 DNA: TGTGCCAGCAGCCATACACCCAATGAG. Variable domain in full (rest from reference TRBV7-8 and TRBJ2-1): GAGVSQSPRYKVAKRGQDVALRCDPISGHVSLFWYQQALGQGPEFLTYFQNEAQLDKSGLPSDRFFAERPEGSVSTLKIQRTQQEDSAVYLCASSHTPNEQFFGPGTRLTVL.

Regarding this clone: The read falls 3 residues short of the CDR3 end, and the missing part is taken from the germline J gene. The V call is TRBV20-1, the J call TRBJ1-2; the match to TRBD1 covers 8 bases. The CDR3 length is 14 residues. Germline CDR1 reads DFQATT; CDR2 reads SNEGSKA (reference sequence). The covered CDR3 bases are TGCAGTGCTTGGAGACAGGGGTTCCGTGAAGGC. It is translated as CSAWRQGFREG. The complete CDR3 protein is CSAWRQGFREGYTF.

Details on this clone: From the germline J gene comes the end of the CDR3, since the read stops 3 residues before it. V is TRBV7-3 and J is TRBJ2-1, with 10 bases that match TRBD2. The V and J ends lost 4 bases and 9 bases, in that order; junction bases with no gene match: 6. This CDR3 is built from 14 residues. Germline CDR1 SGHTA, CDR2 FQGTGA. The CDR3 DNA, read in part, is TGTGCCAGCAGCTCGGGACTAGCGAAGGGTGAG. This encodes CASSSGLAKGE. The whole CDR3 region reads CASSSGLAKGEQFF.

On this clone: Mismatch with germline at one junction end may stem from a read error. The read is 3 residues too short to cover the CDR3 end, so that end is filled in from the germline J gene. The chain has TRBV4-2 and TRBJ2-1; TRBD2 aligns across 7 bases. The CDR3 consists of 13 residues. CDR1 LGHNA and CDR2 YNFKEQ come from the germline V gene. The part of the CDR3 DNA that was read is TGCGCCAGCAGCCAACTAGCGTTCAATGAG. It is translated as CASSQLAFNE. The entire CDR3 protein is CASSQLAFNEQFF.

On this clone: The read comes to an end 3 residues before the CDR3 does, leaving the germline J gene to fill in the end. The chain is built from TRBV11-2 and TRBJ1-2; TRBD1 matches 7 bases. The V gene's germline CDR1 is SGHAT and CDR2 FQNNGV. This CDR3 spans 13 amino acids. The chain's CDR3 is CASSLGQGGDYTF. The part of the CDR3 DNA that was read is TGTGCCAGCAGCTTAGGGCAGGGGGGTGAC.

Details on this clone: From the germline J gene comes the end of the CDR3, since the read stops 3 residues before it. The chain joins TRBV2 to TRBJ2-3, with 7 nucleotides matching TRBD1. V lost 3 bases to trimming and J lost 1 base; unmatched junction nucleotides: 4. This CDR3 has 15 amino acids. Germline V CDR1 and CDR2: SNHLY, FYNNEI. CDR3 bases read: TGTGCCAGCAGTGACCGGGACAGAGGCACAGATACG. It encodes CASSDRDRGTDT. The whole CDR3 is CASSDRDRGTDTQYF. Full variable domain (missing parts from reference TRBV2 and TRBJ2-3): EPEVTQTPSHQVTQMGQEVILRCVPISNHLYFYWYRQILGQKVEFLVSFYNNEISEKSEIFDDQFSVERPDGSNFTLKIRSTKLEDSAMYFCASSDRDRGTDTQYFGPGTRLTVL.

A word on this clone: The CDR3 extends 3 residues past the end of the read, so its final part is completed from the germline J gene. The chain has TRBV7-9 and TRBJ1-1, with TRBD1 identical over 7 bases. CDR3 length: 14 amino acids. Germline assignment: CDR1 SEHNR and CDR2 FQNEAQ (reference sequence). CDR3 loop: CASSPTGEGQPAFF. The sequenced part of the CDR3 DNA is TGTGCCAGCAGCCCCACAGGGGAAGGTCAGCCC.

In the case of this clone: The read ends 3 residues early relative to the CDR3; the germline J gene fills the gap. This chain links TRBV28 with TRBJ1-6, with D perhaps TRBD1 (6 bases). This CDR3 is 12 amino acids long. Germline CDR1 and CDR2: MDHEN and SYDVKM. V gave up 8 bases and J gave up 7 bases, with 9 bases separating them. The CDR3 protein is CASDRTNSPLHF. The covered CDR3 bases are TGTGCCAGCGACAGGACAAATTCACCC. Complete variable domain (other parts from reference TRBV28 and TRBJ1-6): DVKVTQSSRYLVKRTGEKVFLECVQDMDHENMFWYRQDPGLGLRLIYFSYDVKMKEKGDIPEGYSVSREKKERFSLILESASTNQTSMYLCASDRTNSPLHFGNGTRLTVT.

Notes on this clone: The CDR3 end is not reached by the read, which stops 3 residues before it; the germline J gene fills it in. The genes are TRBV11-2 and TRBJ2-1; D might be TRBD1 (6 bases). The V end lost 5 bases, the J end lost 6 bases, and 14 bases lay between the germline ends. The CDR3 is 14 residues long. Germline-derived CDR1 and CDR2 are SGHAT and FQNNGV. CDR3 DNA, as far as it was read: TGTGCCAGCAGCACCTTCACAGGGTCCAATGAG. It encodes CASSTFTGSNE. The whole CDR3 protein reads CASSTFTGSNEQFF.

For this clone: The sequence runs out 3 residues before the end of the CDR3; the remainder is reconstructed from the germline J gene. The chain employs TRBV2 and TRBJ2-3, with 7 bases lining up with TRBD1. Germline CDR1 is SNHLY and CDR2 is FYNNEI. The CDR3 loop spans 14 amino acids. The trim removed 7 bases at V and 4 bases at J, leaving 8 bases unmatched. The CDR3 sequence: CASKRTGPADTQYF. Incomplete CDR3 DNA: TGTGCCAGCAAGAGGACAGGCCCCGCAGATACG.

A note on this clone: The read ends 3 residues shy of where the CDR3 ends; the end is completed using the germline J gene. V and J are TRBV6-2 or TRBV6-3 and TRBJ2-3; TRBD1 aligns across 8 bases. CDR1 is MNHEY and CDR2 is SVGEGT in the germline V gene. V dropped 5 bases and J dropped 3; count of bases not matched to a gene: 10. This CDR3 region has 16 residues. The CDR3 loop is CASSDLQDRATDTQYF. The DNA read from the CDR3 is TGTGCCAGCAGTGATTTGCAGGACAGGGCTACAGATACG.

To note about this clone: The CDR3 end lies 3 residues beyond the end of the read and is filled in from the germline J gene. The chain employs TRBV7-9 and TRBJ1-1; D ambiguous. CDR1 is SEHNR and CDR2 is FQNEAQ in the germline V gene (reference sequence). This CDR3 region has 14 residues. The CDR3 sequence is CASSLEGLQETAFF. CDR3 DNA, as far as it was read: TGTGCCAGCAGCTTAGAGGGTCTTCAAGAGACA.

Details on this clone: The sequence runs out 3 residues before the end of the CDR3; the remainder is reconstructed from the germline J gene. This chain connects TRBV5-6 to TRBJ2-3, with D perhaps TRBD1 (6 bases). The CDR3 runs to 14 residues. Germline V gene sequence: CDR1 SGHDT, CDR2 YYEEEE. CDR3 DNA, as far as it was read: TGTGCCAGCAGCTCCGGACAGTTCCAAGAGACG. Its translation is CASSSGQFQET. Given in full, the CDR3 is CASSSGQFQETQYF.

A word on this clone: The read ends 3 residues early relative to the CDR3; the germline J gene fills the gap. The rearrangement links TRBV18 to TRBJ1-4; tentatively, D is TRBD1 (5 bases). Germline CDR1 reads KGHSH; CDR2 reads LQKENI. This CDR3 comprises 14 residues. The CDR3 loop reads CASSPRGEDSPLFF. Incomplete CDR3 DNA: TGTGCCAGCTCACCCAGAGGGGAGGATTCACCA.

Worth noting for this clone: The junction departs from the called germline gene at one end, perhaps through a read error. The read gets to within 3 residues of the CDR3 end, and the germline J gene fills in the rest. This chain links TRBV4-2 with TRBJ2-3; a possible D gene is TRBD2 (6 bases). From germline, CDR1 is LGHNA and CDR2 YNFKEQ. The CDR3 is 15 amino acids. The CDR3 bases that were read are TGCGCCAGCAGCGAACGCTGGAGGGGCACAGATACG. This sequence encodes CASSERWRGTDT. The whole CDR3 sequence reads CASSERWRGTDTQYF.

For this clone: The read ends 3 residues early relative to the CDR3; the germline J gene fills the gap. J is TRBJ1-1 and V is TRBV5-6; 7 bases match TRBD1. The CDR3 is 15 amino acids. Germline trimming cut 5 bases from V and 1 base from J; bases unmatched to any gene: 8. The germline V gene encodes CDR1 SGHDT and CDR2 YYEEEE. Partial CDR3 DNA: TGTGCCAGCAGGCGTGGGGACAGAGGGAACACTGAA. It codes for CASRRGDRGNTE. The full CDR3 protein reads CASRRGDRGNTEAFF. Full variable domain (rest looked up from reference TRBV5-6 and TRBJ1-1): DAGVTQSPTHLIKTRGQQVTLRCSPKSGHDTVSWYQQALGQGPQFIFQYYEEEERQRGNFPDRFSGHQFPNYSSELNVNALLLGDSALYLCASRRGDRGNTEAFFGQGTRLTVV.

The CDR3 bases that were read are TGTGCCATCAGTGAGTCGGGCAACAGGGAATCCTATGGC. As protein: CAISESGNRESYG. The whole CDR3 protein is CAISESGNRESYGYTF. The chain has TRBV10-3 and TRBJ1-2; D may be TRBD1 (6 bases). From the germline J gene comes the end of the CDR3, since the read stops 3 residues before it. The CDR3 contains 16 residues. Trimming left V 0 bases short and J 4 bases short, with 15 bases between. The V gene's germline CDR1 is ENHRY and CDR2 SYGVKD.

In regard to this clone: The CDR3 end lies 3 residues beyond the end of the read and is filled in from the germline J gene. The rearrangement joins TRBV19 to TRBJ2-7, with 10 bases identical to TRBD2. Germline CDR1 LNHDA, CDR2 SQIVND (reference sequence). V gave up 7 bases and J gave up 5 bases; unmatched junction bases: 11. This CDR3 comprises 15 residues. CDR3 DNA (partial): TGTGCCAGTACCCGGTCAGCGGGAGGGCCTCACGAG. Residues: CASTRSAGGPHE. The whole CDR3 sequence is CASTRSAGGPHEQYF.

Comment on this clone: The read falls 3 residues short of the CDR3 end, and the missing part is taken from the germline J gene. This chain joins TRBV7-9 and TRBJ2-3; 8 bases line up with TRBD2. Trimming at V came to 4 bases and at J to 2 bases, leaving 2 bases not matched to a gene. This CDR3 has 14 amino acids. Germline assignment: CDR1 SEHNR and CDR2 FQNEAQ (reference sequence). The CDR3 protein is CASSYSGTTDTQYF. The CDR3 bases that were read are TGTGCCAGCAGCTATAGCGGGACCACAGATACG.

Concerning this clone itself: The read halts 3 residues ahead of the CDR3 end, with the missing end drawn from the germline J gene. The J gene is TRBJ1-1, the V gene TRBV7-2; no definite D call. The CDR3 runs to 15 residues. The germline CDR1 and CDR2 sequences are SGHTA and FQGNSA. The DNA read from the CDR3 is TGTGCCAGCAGCCCAGACACGCCCAAGGACTATGGC. This encodes CASSPDTPKDYG. The entire CDR3 is CASSPDTPKDYGAFF.

As concerns this clone: The CDR3 extends 3 residues past the end of the read, so its final part is completed from the germline J gene. The chain recombines TRBV28 with TRBJ2-7; 11 bases map to TRBD2. This CDR3 has 15 amino acids. The V and J ends lost 5 bases and 6 bases, in that order; junction bases with no gene match: 9. In germline, CDR1 is MDHEN, CDR2 SYDVKM. CDR3: CASSPPLAGGREQYF. The part of the CDR3 DNA that was read is TGTGCCAGCAGTCCCCCCCTAGCGGGAGGACGCGAG.

A word on this clone: The DNA ends 3 residues before the CDR3 does, and the rest of the CDR3 is filled in from the germline J gene. V usage is TRBV18 and J usage is TRBJ2-2; 9 nucleotides agree with TRBD2. Trimming cost V 4 bases and J 2 bases; bases outside gene matches: 5. This CDR3 spans 16 amino acids. Germline-derived CDR1 and CDR2 are KGHSH and LQKENI. The CDR3: CASSLSSGTNTGELFF. CDR3 DNA (partial): TGTGCCAGCTCACTATCTAGCGGGACTAACACCGGGGAG.